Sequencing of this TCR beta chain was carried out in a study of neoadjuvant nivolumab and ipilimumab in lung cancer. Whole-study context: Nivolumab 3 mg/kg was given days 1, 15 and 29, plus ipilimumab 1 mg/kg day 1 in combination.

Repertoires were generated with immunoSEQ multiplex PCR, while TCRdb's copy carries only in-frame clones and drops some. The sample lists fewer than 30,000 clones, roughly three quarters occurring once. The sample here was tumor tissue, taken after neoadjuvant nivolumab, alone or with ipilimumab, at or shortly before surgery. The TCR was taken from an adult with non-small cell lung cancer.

The CDR3 loop is CASRVQGRALTQYF. CDR3 bases: TGTGCCAGCAGGGTTCAGGGTAGGGCTCTGACCCAGTACTTC. The chain carries TRBV2 and TRBJ2-5, with a possible D match to TRBD1 (5 bases). Trimming took 6 bases from V and 7 from J, leaving 18 bases between them. The CDR3 is made up of 14 amino acids. The germline V gene has CDR1 SNHLY and CDR2 FYNNEI.